Presented here are 29 T cell receptor beta chains from one specimen sequenced in a study of cytomegalovirus exposure and HLA in healthy donors. In the PCR, 60 Vbeta and 13 Jbeta primers were used. Generated by immunoSEQ multiplex PCR, the TCRdb table keeps only in-frame clones and is missing some. The repertoire holds about 180,000 clones, with 70% to 80% as singletons. The sequenced material came from PBMCs. These receptors were obtained from a young man in good health and CMV-seronegative.

In its sample, this clone was seen once. The rearrangement joins TRBV7-2 to TRBJ2-7, with 8 nucleotides matching TRBD2. The CDR3 has 15 residues. Looked up from germline, CDR1 is SGHTA and CDR2 is FQGNSA. J was trimmed by 7 bases and V by 0 bases; bases with no gene match: 8. The CDR3 DNA follows: TGTGCCAGCAGCTTAGCCCCCGGGACTAGTAAAGAGCAGTACTTC. This translates into CASSLAPGTSKEQYF.

To note about this clone: One end of the junction does not line up with germline, which may come from a read error. The chain has TRBV7-7 and TRBJ2-3, with 10 bases identical to TRBD2. Germline-derived CDR1 and CDR2 are SSHAT and FNYEAQ (reference sequence). This CDR3 is built from 15 residues. CDR3 residues: CASSLASGGTDTQYF. In nucleotides, the CDR3 is TGTGCTAGCAGCTTGGCTAGCGGGGGAACAGATACGCAGTATTTT. Supplemented by reference TRBV7-7 and TRBJ2-3, the full variable domain reads GAGVSQSPRYKVTKRGQDVTLRCDPISSHATLYWYQQALGQGPEFLTYFNYEAQPDKSGLPSDRFSAERPEGSISTLTIQRTEQRDSAMYRCASSLASGGTDTQYFGPGTRLTVL.

This chain connects TRBV6-5 to TRBJ2-1; the match to TRBD2 covers 11 bases. Germline CDR1 MNHEY, CDR2 SVGAGI. The ends lost 5 bases at V and 8 bases at J; junction bases unmatched: 5. The length of the CDR3 is 14 residues. In nucleotides, the CDR3 is TGTGCCAGCAGTGTTAGCGGGAGGGCCGATGAGCAGTTCTTC. This translates into CASSVSGRADEQFF.

On this clone itself: At one end, the junction sequence differs from germline, possibly due to a read error. CDR3 sequence: CASSLTSTPSSYEQYF. CDR3 sequence (DNA): TGTGCCAGCAGTTTAACCTCGACTCCGAGCTCCTACGAGCAGTACTTC. The V call is TRBV7-3, the J call TRBJ2-7; D is undetermined. The CDR3 contains 16 residues. Per germline, CDR1 SGHTA and CDR2 FQGTGA.

This clone appeared a few times. The chain uses TRBV2 and TRBJ1-1; D might be TRBD1 (5 bases). Germline-derived CDR1 and CDR2 are SNHLY and FYNNEI. The CDR3 runs to 13 residues. Trimming left V 7 bases short and J 1 base short, with 10 bases between. The CDR3 spells CASIGHRNTEAFF. CDR3 nucleotide sequence: TGTGCCAGCATTGGACACCGGAACACTGAAGCTTTCTTT.

Comment on this clone: At one of its ends the junction is not consistent with the germline gene, which may arise from a read error. The chain recombines TRBV4-1 with TRBJ1-3; 8 bases are shared with TRBD1. This CDR3 has 15 amino acids. Germline V gene lookup returns CDR1 MGHRA and CDR2 YSYEKL. The CDR3 coding sequence is TGTGCCAGCAGCCAAGACAGGGGTCCAGGAAACACCATATATTTT. Translating it yields CASSQDRGPGNTIYF.

The V gene is TRBV4-3, the J gene TRBJ2-7; 7 bases align to TRBD1. CDR3 size: 16 residues. CDR1 is LGHNA, CDR2 YSLEER, per germline. V lost 1 base, J lost 0 bases, and 6 bases stayed unmatched. Written as DNA, the CDR3 is TGCGCCAGCAGCCAAGCTTTGGGACAGAACTCCTACGAGCAGTACTTC. Translated, it gives CASSQALGQNSYEQYF.

CDR3 coding DNA: TGTGCCAGCTCCCAATCTCGGAGCTCCTACGAGCAGTACTTC. Translating it yields CASSQSRSSYEQYF. This chain uses TRBV18 with TRBJ2-7, with D uncertain. CDR3 size: 14 residues. The germline gives CDR1 KGHSH, CDR2 LQKENI. V shed 6 bases and J shed 0 bases, with 12 bases lying between them.

The chain couples TRBV7-6 to TRBJ1-5; the match to TRBD1 covers 9 bases. Per germline, CDR1 SGHVS and CDR2 FNYEAQ. The CDR3 covers 14 residues. J was trimmed by 4 bases and V by 5 bases; bases with no gene match: 3. This CDR3 is CASSKGQGNQPQHF. The CDR3, as DNA: TGTGCCAGCAGCAAAGGACAGGGGAATCAGCCCCAGCATTTT. Full variable domain (missing parts from reference TRBV7-6 and TRBJ1-5): GAGVSQSPRYKVTKRGQDVALRCDPISGHVSLYWYRQALGQGPEFLTYFNYEAQQDKSGLPNDRFSAERPEGSISTLTIQRTEQRDSAMYRCASSKGQGNQPQHFGDGTRLSIL.

The rearrangement links TRBV6-5 to TRBJ2-3; D might be TRBD1 (6 bases). Germline V CDR1 and CDR2: MNHEY, SVGAGI. The length of the CDR3 is 15 residues. V lost 2 bases and J 6 bases, leaving 15 bases between the germline ends. The CDR3 nucleotides are TGTGCCAGCAGTTACACGGCAGGGGTTGGGGATACGCAGTATTTT. Protein sequence: CASSYTAGVGDTQYF.

The chain employs TRBV18 and TRBJ2-4, with 9 bases identical to TRBD1. Germline V CDR1 and CDR2: KGHSH, LQKENI. The length of the CDR3 is 16 residues. V gave up 5 bases and J gave up 7 bases; unmatched junction bases: 12. The CDR3 nucleotides are TGTGCCAGCTCAGGAGGAACGGGACAGGGTGGGAACATTCAGTACTTC. This sequence encodes CASSGGTGQGGNIQYF.

The V call is TRBV2, the J call TRBJ2-2; 9 bases match TRBD1. CDR3 length: 20 amino acids. With 5 bases clipped from V and 1 base from J, the junction kept 17 bases outside the gene matches. Germline values: CDR1 SNHLY, CDR2 FYNNEI. The chain's CDR3 is CASSRTGQGITGMNTGELFF. CDR3 nucleotides: TGTGCCAGCAGTCGAACCGGACAGGGGATTACGGGGATGAACACCGGGGAGCTGTTTTTT.

The V call is TRBV19, the J call TRBJ1-1; TRBD1 agrees at 11 bases. CDR1 is LNHDA and CDR2 is SQIVND in the germline V gene (reference sequence). The CDR3 extends over 16 amino acids. With 7 bases clipped from V and 4 bases from J, the junction kept 11 bases outside the gene matches. The CDR3 region is CASNPGQGVWATEAFF. The CDR3 bases are TGTGCCAGTAACCCGGGACAGGGGGTTTGGGCCACTGAAGCTTTCTTT.

This chain links TRBV7-9 with TRBJ2-1, with TRBD2 identical over 12 bases. This CDR3 contains 18 residues. Germline-derived CDR1 and CDR2 are SEHNR and FQNEAQ (reference sequence). Trimming removed 0 bases from V and 3 bases from J; junction bases left unmatched: 6. CDR3 nucleotide sequence: TGTGCCAGCAGCTTAGCTGCGGCTAGCGGGGGGGACTACAATGAGCAGTTCTTC. It translates to CASSLAAASGGDYNEQFF.

Regarding this clone: Germline and junction disagree at one end, which may indicate a read error. This chain joins TRBV7-9 and TRBJ2-7; TRBD1 matches at 11 bases. CDR1 and CDR2 (germline): SEHNR, FQNEAQ (reference sequence). This CDR3 spans 15 amino acids. The CDR3 spells CSSSLEGQGAVEQYF. CDR3 DNA sequence: TGTTCCAGCAGCTTAGAAGGACAGGGGGCGGTTGAGCAGTACTTC. The full variable domain, its missing parts supplied by reference TRBV7-9 and TRBJ2-7, is DTGVSQNPRHKITKRGQNVTFRCDPISEHNRLYWYRQTLGQGPEFLTYFQNEAQLEKSRLLSDRFSAERPKGSFSTLEIQRTEQGDSAMYLCSSSLEGQGAVEQYFGPGTRLTVT.

The chain joins TRBV30 to TRBJ2-3; the match to TRBD2 covers 8 bases. Germline CDR1 reads GTSNPN; CDR2 reads SVGIG (reference sequence). The V segment lost 0 bases and the J segment 4 bases; nucleotides outside the gene matches: 3. This CDR3 region has 14 residues. The CDR3 spells CAWSVRAGADTQYF. The CDR3 DNA follows: TGTGCCTGGAGTGTACGAGCGGGGGCAGATACGCAGTATTTT. Based on the CDR3 plus reference TRBV30 and TRBJ2-3, the full variable domain is SQTIHQWPATLVQPVGSPLSLECTVEGTSNPNLYWYRQAAGRGLQLLFYSVGIGQISSEVPQNLSASRPQDRQFILSSKKLLLSDSGFYLCAWSVRAGADTQYFGPGTRLTVL.

The chain recombines TRBV11-2 with TRBJ2-7, with 11 bases matching TRBD1. This CDR3 comprises 15 residues. Trimming took 5 bases from V and 4 from J; bases not matched to a gene: 7. Germline assignment: CDR1 SGHAT and CDR2 FQNNGV. CDR3 coding DNA: TGTGCCAGCAGCCGGACAGGGGGCTCAGTTTACGAGCAGTACTTC. Its protein is CASSRTGGSVYEQYF.

The CDR3 spells CASSQTGIYEQYF. The CDR3 nucleotides are TGTGCCAGCAGCCAAACAGGAATCTACGAGCAGTACTTC. This rearrangement joins TRBV11-3 to TRBJ2-7; D is possibly TRBD1 (5 bases). The CDR3 extends over 13 amino acids. CDR1 SGHNT and CDR2 YENEEA come from the germline V gene. V shed 5 bases and J shed 3 bases, with 11 bases lying between them.

V gene TRBV5-5 combines with J gene TRBJ2-3, with 9 bases fitting TRBD1. There are 15 residues in the CDR3. The V gene end was trimmed by 3 bases and the J gene end by 2 bases; junction bases not matched to a gene: 4. Germline V gene sequence: CDR1 SGHKS, CDR2 YYEKEE (reference sequence). CDR3 region: CASSWTGEFTDTQYF. The DNA for the CDR3 is TGTGCCAGCAGCTGGACAGGGGAATTCACAGATACGCAGTATTTT.

The chain carries TRBV4-3 and TRBJ2-3, with 9 bases identical to TRBD2. Looked up from germline, CDR1 is LGHNA and CDR2 is YSLEER. The CDR3 spans 16 residues. J gave up 8 bases and V 5 bases, and 14 bases lay outside the gene matches. CDR3 in amino acids: CASSKTAGGGAGTQYF. As DNA, the CDR3 is TGCGCCAGCAGCAAGACAGCCGGCGGGGGGGCGGGTACGCAGTATTTT.

This clone was detected once. The chain uses TRBV6-1 and TRBJ2-1; a possible D gene is TRBD1 (6 bases). V lost 6 bases, J lost 2 bases, and 8 bases lay in between. The CDR3 loop spans 13 amino acids. Germline V gives CDR1 MNHNS, CDR2 SASEGT. The CDR3 loop reads CASSRTAYNEQFF. The CDR3 region has the DNA TGTGCCAGCAGCCGGACAGCCTACAATGAGCAGTTCTTC.

The chain uses TRBV2 and TRBJ1-1; 8 nucleotides match TRBD1. Germline loops: CDR1 SNHLY, CDR2 FYNNEI. The CDR3 spans 18 residues. Trimming removed 3 bases from V and 4 bases from J; junction bases left unmatched: 16. The CDR3 coding sequence is TGTGCCAGCAGTGATCCCAGGGGGCTAACAGCATTAGGCACTGAAGCTTTCTTT. Amino acids: CASSDPRGLTALGTEAFF.

This chain links TRBV7-2 with TRBJ2-7; 7 positions agree with TRBD2. J gave up 2 bases and V 1 base, and 8 bases lay outside the gene matches. CDR3 length: 16 residues. Germline V CDR1 and CDR2: SGHTA, FQGNSA. CDR3 protein: CASSLESSGLTYEQYF. CDR3 sequence (DNA): TGTGCCAGCAGCTTAGAGTCTAGCGGTCTCACCTACGAGCAGTACTTC. Full variable domain (remainder filled in from reference TRBV7-2 and TRBJ2-7): GAGVSQSPSNKVTEKGKDVELRCDPISGHTALYWYRQSLGQGLEFLIYFQGNSAPDKSGLPSDRFSAERTGGSVSTLTIQRTQQEDSAVYLCASSLESSGLTYEQYFGPGTRLTVT.

The chain carries TRBV10-3 and TRBJ2-7; 10 bases agree with TRBD1. The J segment lost 2 bases and the V segment lost 11 bases, leaving 9 bases of the junction unmatched. Germline loops: CDR1 ENHRY, CDR2 SYGVKD. The CDR3 sequence is 14 residues long. CDR3 residues: CASTPGTGAYEQYF. In DNA form, the CDR3 reads TGTGCCTCTACCCCCGGGACAGGGGCCTACGAGCAGTACTTC.

This chain links TRBV7-6 with TRBJ1-5; 8 nucleotides match TRBD1. The trim removed 5 bases at V and 2 bases at J, leaving 5 bases unmatched. Germline V CDR1 and CDR2: SGHVS, FNYEAQ. The CDR3 spans 15 residues. The CDR3 is CASSKTGVGNQPQHF. CDR3 DNA: TGTGCCAGCAGCAAGACAGGGGTTGGCAATCAGCCCCAGCATTTT.

This clone was seen only a few times. The CDR3 loop is CASSFRGAAGELFF. The CDR3 DNA sequence: TGTGCCAGCAGTTTCAGGGGGGCGGCCGGGGAGCTGTTTTTT. This sequence joins TRBV5-6 and TRBJ2-2; D possibly corresponds to TRBD1 (7 bases). The CDR3 runs to 14 residues. CDR1 SGHDT and CDR2 YYEEEE come from the germline V gene. Trimming cost V 5 bases and J 6 bases, with 14 bases left between them.

The chain employs TRBV9 and TRBJ1-1, with D hard to call. The CDR3 has 15 amino acids. Trimming removed 2 bases at V and 5 bases at J, with 16 bases between. The germline CDR1 and CDR2 sequences are SGDLS and YYNGEE. In DNA, the CDR3 is TGTGCCAGCAGCGTCGGCATAATTCGAGGGACTGAAGCTTTCTTT. Translating gives CASSVGIIRGTEAFF. Drawing the rest from reference TRBV9 and TRBJ1-1, the complete variable domain is DSGVTQTPKHLITATGQRVTLRCSPRSGDLSVYWYQQSLDQGLQFLIQYYNGEERAKGNILERFSAQQFPDLHSELNLSSLELGDSALYFCASSVGIIRGTEAFFGQGTRLTVV.

The V and J genes are TRBV6-5 and TRBJ1-5, with 9 bases fitting TRBD1. Germline V gene sequence: CDR1 MNHEY, CDR2 SVGAGI. V gave up 7 bases and J gave up 5 bases; unmatched junction bases: 9. The CDR3 covers 15 residues. CDR3 protein: CASTTGQGRHQPQHF. CDR3 sequence (DNA): TGTGCCAGCACCACGGGACAGGGTCGGCATCAGCCCCAGCATTTT.

V is TRBV19 and J is TRBJ2-2; 8 bases align to TRBD1. Germline CDR1 reads LNHDA; CDR2 reads SQIVND (reference sequence). This CDR3 spans 14 amino acids. Trimming took 6 bases from V and 5 from J; bases not matched to a gene: 5. The CDR3 DNA reads TGTGCCAGTAGGGGGACAGGCGAGACCGGGGAGCTGTTTTTT. Amino acid sequence: CASRGTGETGELFF.